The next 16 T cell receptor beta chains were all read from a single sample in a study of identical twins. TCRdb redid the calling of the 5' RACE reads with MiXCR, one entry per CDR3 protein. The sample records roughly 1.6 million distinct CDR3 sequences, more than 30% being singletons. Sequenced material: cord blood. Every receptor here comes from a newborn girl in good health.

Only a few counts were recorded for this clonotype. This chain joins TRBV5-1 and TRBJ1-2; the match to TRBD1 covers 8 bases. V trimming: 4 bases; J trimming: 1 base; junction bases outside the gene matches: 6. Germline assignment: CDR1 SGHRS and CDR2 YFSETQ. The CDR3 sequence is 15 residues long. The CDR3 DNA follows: TGCGCCAGCAGCGCCCCGACAGGGGATAACTATGGCTACACCTTC. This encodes CASSAPTGDNYGYTF.

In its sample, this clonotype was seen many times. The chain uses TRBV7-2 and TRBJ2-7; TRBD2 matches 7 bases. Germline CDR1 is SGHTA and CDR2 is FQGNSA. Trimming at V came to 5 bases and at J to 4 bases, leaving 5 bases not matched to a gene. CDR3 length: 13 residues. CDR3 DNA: TGTGCCAGCAGCAATCAGGGACTATACGAGCAGTACTTC. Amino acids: CASSNQGLYEQYF.

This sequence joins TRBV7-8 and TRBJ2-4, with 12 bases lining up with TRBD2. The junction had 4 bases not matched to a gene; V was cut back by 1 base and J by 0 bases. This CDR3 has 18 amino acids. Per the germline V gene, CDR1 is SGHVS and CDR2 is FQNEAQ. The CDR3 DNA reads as TGTGCCAGCAGCTTAGGACTAGCGGGGGTACTAGCCAAAAACATTCAGTACTTC. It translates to CASSLGLAGVLAKNIQYF.

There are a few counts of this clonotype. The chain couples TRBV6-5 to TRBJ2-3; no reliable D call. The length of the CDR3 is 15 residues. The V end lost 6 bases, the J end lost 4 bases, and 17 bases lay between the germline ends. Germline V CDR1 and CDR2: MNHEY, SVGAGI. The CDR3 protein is CASSHEQERSDTQYF. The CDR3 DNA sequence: TGTGCCAGCAGCCACGAGCAGGAAAGGTCAGATACGCAGTATTTT.

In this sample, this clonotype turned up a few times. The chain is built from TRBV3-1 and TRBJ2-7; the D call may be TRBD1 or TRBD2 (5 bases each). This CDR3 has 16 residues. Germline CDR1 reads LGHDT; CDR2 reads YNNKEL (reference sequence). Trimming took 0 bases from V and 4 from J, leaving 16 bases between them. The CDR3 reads CASSQDNRGPSYEQYF. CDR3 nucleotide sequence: TGTGCCAGCAGCCAAGATAACCGGGGCCCTAGTTACGAGCAGTACTTC.

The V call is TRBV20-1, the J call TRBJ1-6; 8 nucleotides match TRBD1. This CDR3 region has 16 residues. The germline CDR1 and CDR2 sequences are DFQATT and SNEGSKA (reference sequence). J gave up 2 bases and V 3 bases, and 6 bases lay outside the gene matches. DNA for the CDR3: TGCAGTGCTAGCCGGACAGGGATAACCTATAATTCACCCCTCCACTTT. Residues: CSASRTGITYNSPLHF.

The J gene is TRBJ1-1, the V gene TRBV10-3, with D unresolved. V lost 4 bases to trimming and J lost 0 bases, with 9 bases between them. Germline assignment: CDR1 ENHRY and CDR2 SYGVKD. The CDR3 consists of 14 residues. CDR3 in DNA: TGTGCCATCAGTGGTCAGCCCATGAACACTGAAGCTTTCTTT. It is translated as CAISGQPMNTEAFF.

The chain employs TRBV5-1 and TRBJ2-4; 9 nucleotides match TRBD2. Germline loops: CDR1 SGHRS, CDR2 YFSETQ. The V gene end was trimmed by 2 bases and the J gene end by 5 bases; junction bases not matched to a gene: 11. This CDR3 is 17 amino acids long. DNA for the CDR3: TGCGCCAGCAGCTTATTTTCTGCGGGGGGGCCGGAAAACATTCAGTACTTC. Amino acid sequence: CASSLFSAGGPENIQYF.

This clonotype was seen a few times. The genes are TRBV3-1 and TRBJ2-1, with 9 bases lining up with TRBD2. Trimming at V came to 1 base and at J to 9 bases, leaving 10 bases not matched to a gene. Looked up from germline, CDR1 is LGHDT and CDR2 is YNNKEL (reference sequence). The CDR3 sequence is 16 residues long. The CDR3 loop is CASSQVSGGGASEQFF. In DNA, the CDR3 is TGTGCCAGCAGCCAAGTTTCCGGCGGGGGGGCGAGTGAGCAGTTCTTC.

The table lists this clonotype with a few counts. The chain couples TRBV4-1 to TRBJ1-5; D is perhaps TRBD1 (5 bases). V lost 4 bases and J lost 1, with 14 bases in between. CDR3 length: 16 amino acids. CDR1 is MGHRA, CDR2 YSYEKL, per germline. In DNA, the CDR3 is TGCGCCAGCAGCCCACAGGAGAGTAGGAGCAATCAGCCCCAGCATTTT. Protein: CASSPQESRSNQPQHF.

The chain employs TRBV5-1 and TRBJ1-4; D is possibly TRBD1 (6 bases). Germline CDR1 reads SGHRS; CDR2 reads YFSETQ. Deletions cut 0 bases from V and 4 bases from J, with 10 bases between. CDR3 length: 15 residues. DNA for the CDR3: TGCGCCAGCAGCTTGGGATGGGGGCGTAATGAAAAACTGTTTTTT. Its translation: CASSLGWGRNEKLFF.

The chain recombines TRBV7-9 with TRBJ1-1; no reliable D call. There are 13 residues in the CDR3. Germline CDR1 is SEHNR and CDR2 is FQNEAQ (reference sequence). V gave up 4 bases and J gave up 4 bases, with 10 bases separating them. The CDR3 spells CASSSGRPTEAFF. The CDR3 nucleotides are TGTGCCAGCAGCTCAGGTAGACCCACTGAAGCTTTCTTT.

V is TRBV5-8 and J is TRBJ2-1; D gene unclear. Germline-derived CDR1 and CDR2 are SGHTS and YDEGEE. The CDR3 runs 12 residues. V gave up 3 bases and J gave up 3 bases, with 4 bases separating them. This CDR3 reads CASSWIYNEQFF. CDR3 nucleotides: TGTGCCAGCAGCTGGATCTACAATGAGCAGTTCTTC.

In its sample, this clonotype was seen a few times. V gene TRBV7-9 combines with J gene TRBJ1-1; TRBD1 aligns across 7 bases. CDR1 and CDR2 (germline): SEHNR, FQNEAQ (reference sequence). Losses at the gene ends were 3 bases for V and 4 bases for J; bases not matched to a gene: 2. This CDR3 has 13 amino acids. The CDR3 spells CASSLTGLTEAFF. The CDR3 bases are TGTGCCAGCAGCTTGACAGGGCTCACTGAAGCTTTCTTT.

CDR3 nucleotides: TGTGCCAGCAGCTTGGCCGGATGGGGGTACGAGCAGTACGTC. Translated: CASSLAGWGYEQYV. This sequence joins TRBV5-6 and TRBJ2-7; D is tentatively TRBD1 or TRBD2 (5 bases each). The length of the CDR3 is 14 residues. CDR1 SGHDT and CDR2 YYEEEE come from the germline V gene. Trimming left V 0 bases short and J 4 bases short, with 11 bases between.

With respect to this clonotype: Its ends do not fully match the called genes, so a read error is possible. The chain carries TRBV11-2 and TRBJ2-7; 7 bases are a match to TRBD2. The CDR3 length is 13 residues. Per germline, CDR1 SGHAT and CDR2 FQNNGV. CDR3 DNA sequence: TGTGCCAGCAGCACGGGGGGATCCTACGAGCACTACTTC. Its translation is CASSTGGSYEHYF.